This entry is about one T cell receptor (beta chain). The sample originates from a study of blood T cell repertoires in COVID-19. Repertoires were generated with immunoSEQ multiplex PCR, while TCRdb's copy carries only in-frame clones and drops some. The sample shows around 390,000 clones, 87% of them seen only once. After removal of 5 bases from V and 4 bases from J, the junction contained 7 bases not matched to a gene. CDR3 length: 14 amino acids. CDR1 is MNHEY and CDR2 is SVGAGI in the germline V gene. The rearrangement uses TRBV6-5 and TRBJ1-2; TRBD1 aligns across 7 bases. Sequencing was performed on PBMCs or T cells enriched from blood (not recorded which). The clonotype was recovered from a woman in her 50s who had recovered from COVID-19. The chain's CDR3 is CASSQPGQSYGYTF. The CDR3 DNA reads TGTGCCAGCAGTCAACCGGGACAGAGCTATGGCTACACCTTC.